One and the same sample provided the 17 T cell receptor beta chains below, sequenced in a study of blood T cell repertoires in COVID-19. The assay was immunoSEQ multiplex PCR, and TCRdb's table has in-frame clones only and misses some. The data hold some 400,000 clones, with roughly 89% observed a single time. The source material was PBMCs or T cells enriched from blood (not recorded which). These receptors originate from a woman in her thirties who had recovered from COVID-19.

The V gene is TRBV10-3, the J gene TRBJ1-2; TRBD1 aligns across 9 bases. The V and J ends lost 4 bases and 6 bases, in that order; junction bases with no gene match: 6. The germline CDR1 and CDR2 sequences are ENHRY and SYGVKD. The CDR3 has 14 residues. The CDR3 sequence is CAISGFDRGDGYTF. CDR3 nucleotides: TGTGCCATCAGTGGTTTTGACAGGGGGGATGGCTACACCTTC.

CDR3 sequence reads: CASRGRGDTEAFF. Here the CDR3 DNA reads TGTGCCAGCAGAGGCAGGGGGGACACTGAAGCTTTCTTT. V usage is TRBV6-5 and J usage is TRBJ1-1; 7 bases match TRBD1. Germline values: CDR1 MNHEY, CDR2 SVGAGI. This CDR3 has 13 residues. V was clipped by 6 bases and J by 3 bases; unmatched bases: 4.

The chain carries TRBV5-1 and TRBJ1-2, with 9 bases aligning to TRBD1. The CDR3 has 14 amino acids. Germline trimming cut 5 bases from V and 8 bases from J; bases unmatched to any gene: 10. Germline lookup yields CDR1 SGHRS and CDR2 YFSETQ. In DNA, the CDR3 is TGCGCCAGCAGACGATGGACAGGGGAGGAAGGCTACACCTTC. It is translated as CASRRWTGEEGYTF.

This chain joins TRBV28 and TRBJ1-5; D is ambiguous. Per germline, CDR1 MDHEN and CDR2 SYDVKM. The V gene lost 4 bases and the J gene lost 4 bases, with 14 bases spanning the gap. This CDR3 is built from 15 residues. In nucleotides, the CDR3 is TGTGCCAGCAGTTCGGGTTCAGCCGGTAATCAGCCCCAGCATTTT. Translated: CASSSGSAGNQPQHF.

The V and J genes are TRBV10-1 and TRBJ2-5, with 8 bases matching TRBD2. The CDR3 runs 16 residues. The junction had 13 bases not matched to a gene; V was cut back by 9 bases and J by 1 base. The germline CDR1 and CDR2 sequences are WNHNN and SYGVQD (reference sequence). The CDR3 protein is CASCEGLAGFQETQYF. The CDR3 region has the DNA TGCGCCAGTTGCGAAGGCCTAGCGGGCTTCCAAGAGACCCAGTACTTC.

The CDR3 DNA follows: TGTGCCAGCATAACAGGGACTGAAGCTTTCTTT. This gives the protein CASITGTEAFF. The chain recombines TRBV12-3 or TRBV12-4 with TRBJ1-1; D is possibly TRBD1 (6 bases). The germline V and J ends were trimmed by 7 bases and 5 bases, with 8 bases remaining between them. The CDR3 totals 11 residues.

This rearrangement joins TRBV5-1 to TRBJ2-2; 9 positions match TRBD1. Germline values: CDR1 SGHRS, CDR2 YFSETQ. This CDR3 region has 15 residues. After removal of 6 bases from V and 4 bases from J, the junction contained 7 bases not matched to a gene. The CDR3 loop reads CASIPGQGITGELFF. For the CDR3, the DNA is TGCGCCAGCATTCCGGGACAGGGAATCACCGGGGAGCTGTTTTTT.

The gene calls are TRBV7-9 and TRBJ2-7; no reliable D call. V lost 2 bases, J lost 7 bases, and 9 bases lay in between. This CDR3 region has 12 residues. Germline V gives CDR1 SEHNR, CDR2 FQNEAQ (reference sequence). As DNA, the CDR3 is TGTGCCAGCAGCTTATTCCCGGAGGAGCAGTACTTC. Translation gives CASSLFPEEQYF.

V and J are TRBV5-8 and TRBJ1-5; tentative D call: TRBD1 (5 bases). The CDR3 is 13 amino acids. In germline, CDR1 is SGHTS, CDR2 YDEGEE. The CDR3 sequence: CVKRGWSNQPQHF. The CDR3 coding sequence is TGTGTAAAAAGGGGTTGGAGCAATCAGCCCCAGCATTTT.

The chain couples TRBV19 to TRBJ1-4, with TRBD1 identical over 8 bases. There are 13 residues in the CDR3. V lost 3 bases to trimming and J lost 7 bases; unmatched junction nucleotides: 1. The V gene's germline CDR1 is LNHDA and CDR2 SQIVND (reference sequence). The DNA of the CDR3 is TGTGCCAGTAGTATGGACAGGGTTGAAAAACTGTTTTTT. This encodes CASSMDRVEKLFF.

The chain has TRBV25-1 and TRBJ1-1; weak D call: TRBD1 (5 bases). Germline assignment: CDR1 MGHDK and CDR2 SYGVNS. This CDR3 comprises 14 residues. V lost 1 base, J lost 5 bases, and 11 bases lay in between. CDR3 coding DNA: TGTGCCAGCAGTGAATGGGGGGAAGGTACTGAAGCTTTCTTT. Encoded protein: CASSEWGEGTEAFF.

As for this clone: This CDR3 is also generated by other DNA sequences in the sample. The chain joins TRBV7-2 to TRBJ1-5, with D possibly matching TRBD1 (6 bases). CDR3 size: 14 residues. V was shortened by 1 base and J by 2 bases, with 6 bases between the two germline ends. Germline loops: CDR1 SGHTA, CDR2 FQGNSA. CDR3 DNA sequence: TGTGCCAGCAGCTTAGACAGGGGCAATCAGCCCCAGCATTTT. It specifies CASSLDRGNQPQHF.

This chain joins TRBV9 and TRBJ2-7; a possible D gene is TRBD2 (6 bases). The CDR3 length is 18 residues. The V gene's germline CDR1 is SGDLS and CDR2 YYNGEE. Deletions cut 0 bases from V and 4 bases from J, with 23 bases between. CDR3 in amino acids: CASSVATGGPLSHYEQYF. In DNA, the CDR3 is TGTGCCAGCAGCGTAGCTACCGGGGGACCCTTATCCCATTACGAGCAGTACTTC.

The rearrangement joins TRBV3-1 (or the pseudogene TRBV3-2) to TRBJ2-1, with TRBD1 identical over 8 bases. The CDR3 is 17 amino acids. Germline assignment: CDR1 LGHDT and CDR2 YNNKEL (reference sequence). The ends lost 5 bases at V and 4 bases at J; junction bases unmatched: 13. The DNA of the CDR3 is TGTGCCAGCAGCACGAGAACAGGGACAGGAGCTTACAATGAGCAGTTCTTC. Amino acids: CASSTRTGTGAYNEQFF.

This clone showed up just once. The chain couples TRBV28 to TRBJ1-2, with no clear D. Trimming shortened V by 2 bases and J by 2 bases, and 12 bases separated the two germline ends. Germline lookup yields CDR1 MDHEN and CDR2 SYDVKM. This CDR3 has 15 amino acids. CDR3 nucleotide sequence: TGTGCCAGCAGTTTAGGAGGTCGCTTCAACTATGGCTACACCTTC. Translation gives CASSLGGRFNYGYTF.

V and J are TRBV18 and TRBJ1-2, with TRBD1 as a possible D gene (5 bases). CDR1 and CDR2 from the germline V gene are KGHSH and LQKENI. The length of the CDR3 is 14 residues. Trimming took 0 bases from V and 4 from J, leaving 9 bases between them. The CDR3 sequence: CASSPPTQGYGYTF. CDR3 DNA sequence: TGTGCCAGCTCACCACCGACGCAGGGCTATGGCTACACCTTC.

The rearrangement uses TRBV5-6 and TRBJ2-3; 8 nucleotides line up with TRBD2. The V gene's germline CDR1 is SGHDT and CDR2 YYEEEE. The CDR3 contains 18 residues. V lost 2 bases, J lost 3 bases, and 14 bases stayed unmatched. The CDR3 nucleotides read TGTGCCAGCAGCTTCCGACCGGGAGGGCACAGCTCTACAGATACGCAGTATTTT. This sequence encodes CASSFRPGGHSSTDTQYF.